A selection of T cell receptor beta chains follows, all from one sample in a study of patients with pleural tuberculosis. MiXCR, run by TCRdb on the reads, gives a single entry per CDR3 protein. The sample includes 25,000 to 30,000 distinct CDR3 sequences, more than 15% seen only once; the top ten take roughly 3.6%. Specimen: peripheral blood. Receptors originate from a human donor with pleural tuberculosis. CDR3s include the opening cysteine and the closing phenylalanine or tryptophan. D genes are given only for firm matches. The size field is filled for only some rows; it gives once, few, many or a size class.

v_gene	d_gene	abundance	j_gene	CDR3aa	CDR3nt
TRBV6-1	.	many	TRBJ2-5	CASTRGVHQETQYF	TGTGCCAGCACTAGGGGGGTGCACCAAGAGACCCAGTACTTC
TRBV9	TRBD1	.	TRBJ2-7	CASSIGTGYEQYF	TGTGCCAGCAGCATCGGGACAGGCTACGAGCAGTACTTC
TRBV7-6	TRBD1	many	TRBJ2-1	CASSPTGGLHNEQFF	TGTGCCAGCAGCCCGACAGGGGGCCTCCACAATGAGCAGTTCTTC
TRBV18	.	many	TRBJ2-3	CASSPHQGDTQYF	TGTGCCAGCTCACCCCACCAGGGTGATACGCAGTATTTT
TRBV27	.	medium-sized	TRBJ1-5	CASSLAPYSNQPQHF	TGTGCCAGCAGTTTAGCCCCATATAGCAATCAGCCCCAGCATTTT
TRBV2	.	many	TRBJ2-3	CASRGRGGSTDTQYF	TGTGCCAGCAGGGGACGAGGGGGGAGCACAGATACGCAGTATTTT
TRBV27	.	.	TRBJ2-1	CASRQNRLFEQFF	TGTGCCAGCAGACAGAACCGCCTCTTCGAGCAGTTCTTC
TRBV12-3/TRBV12-4	TRBD2	many	TRBJ2-1	CASSRTSEQFF	TGTGCCAGCAGTCGGACTAGTGAGCAGTTCTTC
TRBV20-1	.	many	TRBJ1-4	CSAPRGDEKLFF	TGCAGTGCCCCCAGAGGAGATGAAAAACTGTTTTTT
TRBV19	.	many	TRBJ2-1	CASSTPKGRRNEQFF	TGTGCCAGTAGTACCCCCAAGGGCAGAAGGAATGAGCAGTTCTTC
TRBV7-2	.	many	TRBJ2-7	CASSLSGTQNYEQYF	TGTGCCAGCAGCTTAAGTGGGACTCAAAACTACGAGCAGTACTTC
TRBV7-3	.	many	TRBJ1-6	CASSLLAGIHSPLHF	TGTGCCAGCAGCTTACTCGCAGGAATTCATTCACCCCTCCACTTT
TRBV7-9	TRBD1	many	TRBJ1-1	CASSLGQTHTEAFF	TGTGCCAGCAGCTTGGGACAGACTCACACTGAAGCTTTCTTT
TRBV28	TRBD2	few	TRBJ2-5	CASSLIAGAPETQYF	TGTGCCAGCAGTTTAATAGCGGGAGCCCCAGAGACCCAGTACTTC
TRBV19	.	.	TRBJ1-5	CSSIFPPAGNQPQHF	TGTTCCAGTATTTTCCCCCCGGCGGGGAATCAGCCCCAGCATTTT
TRBV6-6	.	many	TRBJ1-1	CASSYSIDSATEAFF	TGTGCCAGCAGTTACTCAATCGACTCTGCCACTGAAGCTTTCTTT
TRBV19	TRBD1	many	TRBJ1-5	CASKRQGVDQPQHF	TGTGCCAGTAAAAGACAGGGGGTCGATCAGCCCCAGCATTTT
TRBV7-2	TRBD2	many	TRBJ2-7	CASSLLAGGPAEQYF	TGTGCCAGCAGCTTACTCGCGGGGGGGCCGGCCGAGCAGTACTTC
TRBV11-2	.	many	TRBJ1-1	CASSLGRPTTMNTEAFF	TGTGCCAGCAGCTTGGGAAGGCCGACGACTATGAACACTGAAGCTTTCTTT
TRBV27	.	many	TRBJ2-2	CASTRRGGGDTGELFF	TGTGCCAGCACCAGACGGGGAGGGGGCGACACCGGGGAGCTGTTTTTT
TRBV4-3	TRBD1	many	TRBJ2-1	CASSQDWPDRVYEQFF	TGCGCCAGCAGCCAAGACTGGCCGGACAGGGTTTATGAGCAGTTCTTC
TRBV7-9	.	many	TRBJ2-7	CASSLRQSISYEQYF	TGTGCCAGCAGCCTACGACAGTCGATCTCCTACGAGCAGTACTTC
TRBV20-1	.	many	TRBJ2-7	CSARDGSQNEQYF	TGCAGTGCTAGGGACGGGAGCCAGAACGAGCAGTACTTC
TRBV6-1	.	many	TRBJ2-7	CASSVLGEQYF	TGTGCCAGCTCCGTTTTGGGGGAGCAGTACTTC
TRBV6-2/TRBV6-3	.	medium-sized	TRBJ1-1	CASSYRGKGEAFF	TGTGCCAGCAGTTACCGGGGAAAAGGGGAAGCTTTCTTT
TRBV2	TRBD2	many	TRBJ2-1	CASSITGTSVNNEQFF	TGTGCCAGCAGTATAACCGGGACTAGCGTAAACAATGAGCAGTTCTTC
TRBV10-3	.	many	TRBJ1-1	CAISGQQVTEAFF	TGTGCCATCAGTGGACAGCAGGTCACTGAAGCTTTCTTT
TRBV10-3	.	many	TRBJ2-7	CAISELAEQYF	TGTGCCATCAGTGAGTTAGCCGAGCAGTACTTC
TRBV20-1	.	many	TRBJ1-1	CSASAASRSNTEAFF	TGCAGTGCTAGTGCAGCTTCTCGATCGAACACTGAAGCTTTCTTT
TRBV6-5	.	once	TRBJ2-7	CASISGRTGDGQYF	TGTGCCAGCATCTCGGGCAGGACTGGGGACGGGCAGTACTTC
TRBV11-2	TRBD2	many	TRBJ2-7	CASSLSGGPSYEQYF	TGTGCCAGCAGCTTGTCGGGAGGGCCTTCCTACGAGCAGTACTTC
TRBV20-1	.	many	TRBJ1-4	CSARPADFEKLFF	TGCAGTGCACGACCCGCAGATTTCGAAAAACTGTTTTTT
TRBV9	.	many	TRBJ1-3	CASSVGGRSGNTIYF	TGTGCCAGCAGCGTAGGCGGAAGATCTGGAAACACCATATATTTT
TRBV20-1	TRBD2	many	TRBJ2-1	CSVNSGGPDNEQFF	TGCAGTGTCAACTCGGGGGGGCCAGATAATGAGCAGTTCTTC
TRBV3-1	.	many	TRBJ2-2	CASSQDLTGELFF	TGTGCCAGCAGCCAAGATCTCACCGGGGAGCTGTTTTTT
TRBV29-1	.	.	TRBJ2-7	CSVEEIGFTGYEQYF	TGCAGCGTTGAAGAAATCGGCTTTACAGGGTACGAGCAGTACTTC
TRBV5-1	.	many	TRBJ1-2	CASSLEATKDHYGYTF	TGCGCCAGCAGCTTGGAGGCGACGAAGGACCACTATGGCTACACCTTC
TRBV7-3	.	many	TRBJ2-1	CASSLAGQEQFF	TGTGCCAGCAGCTTAGCCGGACAGGAGCAGTTCTTC
TRBV4-1	TRBD1	many	TRBJ2-7	CASSRGSRTGPYEQYF	TGCGCCAGCAGCCGAGGTTCCAGGACAGGCCCCTACGAGCAGTACTTC